This is a list of T cell receptor beta chains from one sample in a study of T cell repertoires in cytomegalovirus infection. TCRdb processed the reads anew with MiXCR; each CDR3 protein has one entry. The sample yields about 530,000 distinct CDR3 sequences, about a quarter seen once. The sequenced sample consisted of PBMCs. These receptors were obtained from a human donor in good health (CMV status not recorded). Some clones in this sample may be carry-over from other donors' samples. Each CDR3 is given with its conserved first and last residue. A D gene is named only where the DNA matches it firmly. Clone size is stated in some rows and not others, as once, few, many or a class when expanded.

clone_size j_call d_call v_call cdr3_nt cdr3_aa
NA TRBJ1-5 NA TRBV19 TGTGCCAGTAGTAGGGGGGCAACTCAGCCCCAGCATTTT CASSRGATQPQHF
NA TRBJ1-3 NA TRBV5-5 TGTGCCAGCAGCTTGAGTGCTGGGGGCGCCCGGTGTAGTTTT CASSLSAGGARCSF
few TRBJ2-1 NA TRBV12-3/TRBV12-4 TGTGCCAGCACCCCATGGATTACTACTGAGCAGTTCTTC CASTPWITTEQFF
few TRBJ2-2 TRBD2 TRBV29-1 TGCAGCGTTGCTAGCGGACCGAACACCGGGGAGCTGTTTTTT CSVASGPNTGELFF
NA TRBJ2-1 NA TRBV24-1 TGTGCCACCAGTGATCCTAACTACAATGAGCAGTTCTTC CATSDPNYNEQFF
few TRBJ2-1 TRBD2 TRBV27 TGTGCCAGCAGTCCAACGACTAGCGGGAGTGGCAATGAGCAGTTCTTC CASSPTTSGSGNEQFF
NA TRBJ2-3 TRBD2 TRBV5-1 TGCGCCAGCAGCTTCATTAGCGGGAACACAGATACGCAGTATTTT CASSFISGNTDTQYF
few TRBJ1-1 NA TRBV7-8 TGTGCCAGCAGCCCCCCCCCCTGGGAGAACACTGAAGCTTTCTTT CASSPPPWENTEAFF
few TRBJ2-5 TRBD2 TRBV5-1 TGCGCCAGCAGCTCGCTAGCGGAGATAGAAGAGACCCAGTACTTC CASSSLAEIEETQYF
NA TRBJ2-1 TRBD2 TRBV6-1 TGTGCCAGCAGTGAACCCGGACTAGCGGGAGAACTAACGCAGTTCTTC CASSEPGLAGELTQFF
many TRBJ2-4 NA TRBV12-3/TRBV12-4 TGTGCCAGCAGCCGTTACCAGGGGAATACGGACATTCAGTACTTC CASSRYQGNTDIQYF
many TRBJ2-1 NA TRBV7-6 TGTGCCAGCAGCTTAGCTGGCATTTCCAATGAGCAGTTCTTC CASSLAGISNEQFF
NA TRBJ1-5 NA TRBV12-3/TRBV12-4 TGTGCCAGCAGCGTCGGGCCGGATCAGCCCCAGCATTTT CASSVGPDQPQHF
few TRBJ2-3 NA TRBV4-3 TGCGCCAGCAGCCAAGATGCAGGTACAGATACGCAGTATTTT CASSQDAGTDTQYF
NA TRBJ2-1 TRBD1 TRBV24-1 TGTGCCACCAGCCAGAGGGGGCGGATATTACCGAATGAGCAGTTCTTC CATSQRGRILPNEQFF
NA TRBJ1-5 NA TRBV10-3 TGTGCCATCAGTGAGGGGCCTCAGCCCCAGCATTTT CAISEGPQPQHF
few TRBJ2-3 NA TRBV5-4 TGTGCCAGCAGCTTACCAAAAAGCACAGATACGCAGTATTTT CASSLPKSTDTQYF
few TRBJ2-7 NA TRBV28 TGTGCCAGCAGTTCCCCGACGACAGGTTACGAGCAGTACTTC CASSSPTTGYEQYF
many TRBJ1-1 NA TRBV7-6 TGTGCCAGCAGCTTCTCCAGCCCCTACATGAACACTGAAGCTTTCTTT CASSFSSPYMNTEAFF
NA TRBJ2-1 NA TRBV29-1 TGCAGCGTTGAAGGCGGGCCAAGCTCCTACAATGAGCAGTTCTTC CSVEGGPSSYNEQFF
many TRBJ2-1 NA TRBV7-6 TGTGCCAGCAGCCCCGGGGAATGGGTATACAATGAGCAGTTCTTC CASSPGEWVYNEQFF
NA TRBJ2-3 TRBD1 TRBV20-1 TGCAGTGCTAGAGTACCGGGACAGAGCACAGATACGCAGTATTTT CSARVPGQSTDTQYF
NA TRBJ2-1 TRBD1 TRBV7-2 TGTGCCAGCAGCTTGGGACAGAATATCTACAATGAGCAGTTCTTC CASSLGQNIYNEQFF
NA TRBJ1-2 NA TRBV28 TGTGCCAGCAGTGCTACAGGGTATGGCTACACCTTC CASSATGYGYTF